Here is one TCR beta chain with its context. The repertoire was sequenced with immunoSEQ multiplex PCR; TCRdb's copy has only in-frame clones and lacks some. Altogether over 250,000 clones are present, about nine tenths being singletons, with the ten largest covering about 3%. This entry comes from a study of blood T cell repertoires in COVID-19. Germline V gene data show CDR1 as MNHEY and CDR2 as SVGEGT. The germline V and J ends were trimmed by 5 bases and 2 bases, with 9 bases remaining between them. The CDR3 runs 13 residues. The sequenced material came from PBMCs or T cells enriched from blood (not recorded which). The chain couples TRBV6-2 or TRBV6-3 to TRBJ2-5; D perhaps matches TRBD2 (6 bases). This TCR was recovered from a woman in her 50s who had recovered from COVID-19. The DNA of the CDR3 is TGTGCCAGCAGTCGCGGGGTGCAAGAGACCCAGTACTTC. Translating gives CASSRGVQETQYF.